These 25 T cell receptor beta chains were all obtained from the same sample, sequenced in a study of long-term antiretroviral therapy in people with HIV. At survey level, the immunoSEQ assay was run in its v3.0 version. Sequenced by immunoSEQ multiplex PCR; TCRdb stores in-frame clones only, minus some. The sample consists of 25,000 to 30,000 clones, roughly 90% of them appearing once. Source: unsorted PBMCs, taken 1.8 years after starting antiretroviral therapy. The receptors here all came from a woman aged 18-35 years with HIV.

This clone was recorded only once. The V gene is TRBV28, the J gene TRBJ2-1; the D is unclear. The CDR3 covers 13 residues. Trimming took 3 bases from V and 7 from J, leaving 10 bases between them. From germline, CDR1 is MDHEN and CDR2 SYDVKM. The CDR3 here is CASSFVGWNEQFF. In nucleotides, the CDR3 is TGTGCCAGCAGTTTCGTGGGGTGGAATGAGCAGTTCTTC.

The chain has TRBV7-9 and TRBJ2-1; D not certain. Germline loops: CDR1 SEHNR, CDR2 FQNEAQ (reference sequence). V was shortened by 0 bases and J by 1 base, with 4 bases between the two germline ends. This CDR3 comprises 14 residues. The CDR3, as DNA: TGTGCCAGCAGCTTAGCAGGTTCCTACAATGAGCAGTTCTTC. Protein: CASSLAGSYNEQFF.

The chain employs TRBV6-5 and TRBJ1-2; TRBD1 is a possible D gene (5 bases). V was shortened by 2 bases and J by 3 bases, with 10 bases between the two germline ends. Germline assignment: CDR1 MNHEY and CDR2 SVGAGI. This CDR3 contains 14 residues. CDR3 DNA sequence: TGTGCCAGCAGTTACGGGGGGTCGGACTATGGCTACACCTTC. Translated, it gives CASSYGGSDYGYTF.

DNA for the CDR3: TGTGCCAGCAGCGTAGAGGGGCGAAGGCAGCGCGACTTATACAATGAGCAGTTCTTC. Its translation: CASSVEGRRQRDLYNEQFF. The rearrangement joins TRBV9 to TRBJ2-1; perhaps TRBD1 as D (5 bases). CDR1 and CDR2 from the germline V gene are SGDLS and YYNGEE. The CDR3 loop spans 19 amino acids. The V end was cut by 0 bases, the J end by 4 bases, with 23 bases between.

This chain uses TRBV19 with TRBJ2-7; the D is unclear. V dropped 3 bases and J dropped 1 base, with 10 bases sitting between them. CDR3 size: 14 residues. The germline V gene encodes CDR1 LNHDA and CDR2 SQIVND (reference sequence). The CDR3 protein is CASSIRTQSYEQYF. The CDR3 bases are TGTGCCAGTAGTATCCGAACTCAATCCTACGAGCAGTACTTC.

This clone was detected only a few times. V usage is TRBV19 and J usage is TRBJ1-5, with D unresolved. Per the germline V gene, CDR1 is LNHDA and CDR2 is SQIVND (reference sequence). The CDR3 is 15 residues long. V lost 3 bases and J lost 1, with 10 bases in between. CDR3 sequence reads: CASSMGLGSNQPQHF. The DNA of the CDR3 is TGTGCCAGTAGTATGGGCCTGGGGAGCAATCAGCCCCAGCATTTT.

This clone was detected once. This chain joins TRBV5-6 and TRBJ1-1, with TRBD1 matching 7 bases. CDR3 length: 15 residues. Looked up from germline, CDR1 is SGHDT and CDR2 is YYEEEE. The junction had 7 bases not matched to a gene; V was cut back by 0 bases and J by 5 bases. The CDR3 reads CASSLGTGGLTEAFF. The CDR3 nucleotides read TGTGCCAGCAGCTTGGGGACAGGCGGATTAACTGAAGCTTTCTTT.

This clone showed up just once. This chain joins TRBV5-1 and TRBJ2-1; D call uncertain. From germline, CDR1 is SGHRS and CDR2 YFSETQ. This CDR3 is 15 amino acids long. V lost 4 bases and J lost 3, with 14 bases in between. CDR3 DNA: TGCGCCAGCAGCCCGGAGTCCGGCGGCTACAATGAGCAGTTCTTC. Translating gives CASSPESGGYNEQFF. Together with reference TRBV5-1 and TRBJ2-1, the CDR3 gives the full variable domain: KAGVTQTPRYLIKTRGQQVTLSCSPISGHRSVSWYQQTPGQGLQFLFEYFSETQRNKGNFPGRFSGRQFSNSRSEMNVSTLELGDSALYLCASSPESGGYNEQFFGPGTRLTVL.

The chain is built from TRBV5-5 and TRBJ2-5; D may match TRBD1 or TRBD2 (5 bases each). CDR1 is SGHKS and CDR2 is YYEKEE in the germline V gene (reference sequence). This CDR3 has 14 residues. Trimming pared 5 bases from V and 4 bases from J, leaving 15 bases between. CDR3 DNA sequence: TGTGCCAGCAGTGGTCCCCGGGGCGCAGAGACCCAGTACTTC. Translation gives CASSGPRGAETQYF.

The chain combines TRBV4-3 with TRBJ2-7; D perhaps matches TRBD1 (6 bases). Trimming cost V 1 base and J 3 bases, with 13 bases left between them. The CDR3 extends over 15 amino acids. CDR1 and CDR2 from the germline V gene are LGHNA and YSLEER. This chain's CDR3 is CASSQGIVDSYEQYF. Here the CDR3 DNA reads TGCGCCAGCAGCCAAGGTATAGTGGACAGCTACGAGCAGTACTTC.

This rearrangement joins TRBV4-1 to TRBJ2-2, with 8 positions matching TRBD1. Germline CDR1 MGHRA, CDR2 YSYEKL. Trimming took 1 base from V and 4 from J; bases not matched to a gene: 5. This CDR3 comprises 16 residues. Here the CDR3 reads CASSQAGQVTTGELFF. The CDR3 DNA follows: TGCGCCAGCAGCCAAGCGGGACAGGTGACCACCGGGGAGCTGTTTTTT.

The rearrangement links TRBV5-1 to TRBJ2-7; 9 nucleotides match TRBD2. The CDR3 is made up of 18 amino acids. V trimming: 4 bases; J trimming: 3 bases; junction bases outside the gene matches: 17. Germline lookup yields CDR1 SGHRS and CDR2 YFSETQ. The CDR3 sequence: CASSLMTGTSNYLYEQYF. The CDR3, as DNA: TGCGCCAGCAGCCTAATGACCGGGACTAGCAATTACCTCTACGAGCAGTACTTC.

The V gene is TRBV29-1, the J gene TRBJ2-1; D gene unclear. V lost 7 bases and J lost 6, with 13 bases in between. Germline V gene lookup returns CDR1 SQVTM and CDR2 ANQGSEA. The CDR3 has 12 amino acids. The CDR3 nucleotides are TGCAGCGGCGCGGACCCGGGCAATGAGCAGTTCTTC. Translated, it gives CSGADPGNEQFF.

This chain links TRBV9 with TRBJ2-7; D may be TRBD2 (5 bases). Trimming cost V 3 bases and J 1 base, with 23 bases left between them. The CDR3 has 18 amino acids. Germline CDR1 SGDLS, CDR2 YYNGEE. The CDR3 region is CASSASGGPGKTSYEQYF. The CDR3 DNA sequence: TGTGCCAGCAGCGCTTCTGGCGGGCCGGGAAAAACATCCTACGAGCAGTACTTC.

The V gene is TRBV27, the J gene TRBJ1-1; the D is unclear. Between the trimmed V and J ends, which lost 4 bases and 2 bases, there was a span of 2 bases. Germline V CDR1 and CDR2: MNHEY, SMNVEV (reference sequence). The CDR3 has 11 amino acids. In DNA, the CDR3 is TGTGCCAGCAGTTCTAACACTGAAGCTTTCTTT. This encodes CASSSNTEAFF.

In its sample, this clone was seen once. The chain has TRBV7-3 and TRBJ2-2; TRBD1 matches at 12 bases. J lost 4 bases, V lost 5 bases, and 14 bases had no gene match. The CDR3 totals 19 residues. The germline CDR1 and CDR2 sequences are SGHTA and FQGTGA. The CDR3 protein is CASSTHGTGGGRGTGELFF. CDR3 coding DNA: TGTGCCAGCAGCACCCACGGGACAGGGGGCGGCCGAGGCACCGGGGAGCTGTTTTTT.

This chain's CDR3 is CATIRYSTLLSYNEQFF. The CDR3 coding sequence is TGTGCCACGATTAGATACTCGACCCTTTTATCCTACAATGAGCAGTTCTTC. This chain connects TRBV7-2 to TRBJ2-1; no definite D call. Germline CDR1 reads SGHTA; CDR2 reads FQGNSA. With 10 bases removed from V and 1 base from J, the gap between germline ends came to 23 bases. The CDR3 is made up of 17 amino acids.

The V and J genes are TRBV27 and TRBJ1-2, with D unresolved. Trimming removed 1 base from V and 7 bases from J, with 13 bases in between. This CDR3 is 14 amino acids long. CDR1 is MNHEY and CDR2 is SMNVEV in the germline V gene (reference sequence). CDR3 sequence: CASSLLNGAGGYTF. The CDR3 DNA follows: TGTGCCAGCAGTTTATTAAACGGAGCGGGTGGCTACACCTTC.

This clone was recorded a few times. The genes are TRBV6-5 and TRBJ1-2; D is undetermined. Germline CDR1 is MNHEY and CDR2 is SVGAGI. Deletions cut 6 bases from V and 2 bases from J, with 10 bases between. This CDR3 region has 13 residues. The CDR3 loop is CASSLDWNYGYTF. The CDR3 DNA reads TGTGCCAGCAGCTTGGACTGGAACTATGGCTACACCTTC.

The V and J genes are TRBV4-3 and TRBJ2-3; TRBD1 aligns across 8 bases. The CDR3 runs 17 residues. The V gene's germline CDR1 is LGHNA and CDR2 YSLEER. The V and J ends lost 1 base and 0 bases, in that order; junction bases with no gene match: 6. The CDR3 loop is CASSQAPGQESTDTQYF. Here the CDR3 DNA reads TGCGCCAGCAGCCAAGCCCCGGGACAGGAGAGCACAGATACGCAGTATTTT.

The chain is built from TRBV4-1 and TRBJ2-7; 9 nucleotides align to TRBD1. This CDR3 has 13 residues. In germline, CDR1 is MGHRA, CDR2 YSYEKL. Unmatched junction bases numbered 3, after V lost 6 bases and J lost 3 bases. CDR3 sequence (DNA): TGCGCCAGCAGGGGGACAGGGAGCTACGAGCAGTACTTC. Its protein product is CASRGTGSYEQYF.

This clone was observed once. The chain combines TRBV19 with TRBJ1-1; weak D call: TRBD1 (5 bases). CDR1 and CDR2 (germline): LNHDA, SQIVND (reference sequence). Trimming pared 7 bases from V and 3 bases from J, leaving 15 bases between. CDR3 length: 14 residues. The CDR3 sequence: CASTGAGYHTEAFF. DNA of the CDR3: TGTGCCAGTACTGGAGCAGGGTATCACACTGAAGCTTTCTTT.

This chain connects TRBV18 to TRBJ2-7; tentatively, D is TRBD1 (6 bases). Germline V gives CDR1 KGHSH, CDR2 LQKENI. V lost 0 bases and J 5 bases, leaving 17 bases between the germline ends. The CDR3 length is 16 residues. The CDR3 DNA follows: TGTGCCAGCTCACCACCGCGGCCAGGGGTGGACCACGAGCAGTACTTC. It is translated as CASSPPRPGVDHEQYF.

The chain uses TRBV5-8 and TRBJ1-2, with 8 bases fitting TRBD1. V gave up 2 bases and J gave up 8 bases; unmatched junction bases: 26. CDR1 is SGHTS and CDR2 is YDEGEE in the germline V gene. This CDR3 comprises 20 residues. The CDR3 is CASSLSHWPDREINSGGYTF. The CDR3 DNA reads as TGTGCCAGCAGCTTAAGTCATTGGCCGGACAGGGAGATCAATTCAGGGGGCTACACCTTC.

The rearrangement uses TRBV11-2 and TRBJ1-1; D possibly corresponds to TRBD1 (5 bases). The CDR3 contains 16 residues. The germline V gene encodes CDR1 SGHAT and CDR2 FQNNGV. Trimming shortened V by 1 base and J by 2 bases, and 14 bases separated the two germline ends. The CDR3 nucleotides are TGTGCCAGCAGCTTAGTAATGGGGCAAGTTAACACTGAAGCTTTCTTT. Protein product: CASSLVMGQVNTEAFF.